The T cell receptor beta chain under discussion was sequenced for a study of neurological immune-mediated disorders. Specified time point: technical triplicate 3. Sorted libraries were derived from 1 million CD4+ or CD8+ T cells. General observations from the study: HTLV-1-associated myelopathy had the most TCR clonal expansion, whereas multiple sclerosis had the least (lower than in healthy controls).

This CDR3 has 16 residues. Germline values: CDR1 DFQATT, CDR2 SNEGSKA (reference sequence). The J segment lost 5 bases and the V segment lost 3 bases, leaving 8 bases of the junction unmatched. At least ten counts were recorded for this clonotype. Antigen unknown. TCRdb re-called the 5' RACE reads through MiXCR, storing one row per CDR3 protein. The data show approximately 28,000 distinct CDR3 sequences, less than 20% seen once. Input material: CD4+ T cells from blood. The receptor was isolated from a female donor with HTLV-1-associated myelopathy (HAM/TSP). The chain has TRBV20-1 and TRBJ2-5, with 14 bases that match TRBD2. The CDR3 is CSARGTSGRTRETQYF. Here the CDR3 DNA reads TGCAGTGCTAGGGGGACTAGCGGGAGAACCAGGGAGACCCAGTACTTC.